A selection of T cell receptor beta chains follows, all from one sample in a study of T cell responses to AZD1222 COVID-19 vaccine. TCRdb keeps only in-frame clones here, not all; method: immunoSEQ multiplex PCR. Seen here are 89,000 or so clones, 85% to 95% observed once, and the top ten hold more than 9%. The source material was peripheral blood, sampled 28 days after the second AZD1222 dose. The receptors come from an adult who received the AZD1222 COVID-19 vaccine. Each CDR3 is given with its conserved first and last residue. Some rows mark clone size as missing; the rest say once, few, many or name a class of expanded clone.

TRBV5-3,-,CARSCEEGGGNTIYF
TRBV19,-,CASSTSDSNQPQHF
TRBV5-6,-,CASLVGQGYGYTF
TRBV19,-,CASMSGEANVLTF
TRBV5-1,once,CASSLGRTGAQETQYF
TRBV3-1/TRBV3-2,-,CASSQGSQPQHF
TRBV28,-,CASSSPGTVGYEQYF
TRBV11-2,-,CASSNPGQGTGYTF
TRBV2,once,CATTRNTEAFF
TRBV11-2,-,CASSPQANTGELFF
TRBV18,-,CASSQGQNTEAFF
TRBV10-2,-,CASSAHSGSYNEQFF
TRBV5-6,-,CASSRVRTGGYTF
TRBV5-4,medium-sized,CASSLGPGELFF
TRBV2,-,CASRWAGETQYF
TRBV30,-,CAWSRGTTNEKLFF
TRBV7-6,-,CASSFAGETQYF
TRBV7-2,-,CASSGQGTRDFQEQYF
TRBV7-3,-,CASSLARGAGSPLHF
TRBV11-2,-,CASSLGTAYEQYF
TRBV29-1,-,CSVEDRGGSVSTGELFF
TRBV15,once,CATSREAFGQSSGNTIYF
TRBV7-8,-,CASSSPGQGNYGYTF
TRBV6-1,-,CASSDRGLKTQYF
TRBV15,few,CATSSRNANYGYTF
TRBV9,few,CASSGQGAGGYTF
TRBV11-1,-,CASSRHGGDMNTEAFF
TRBV28,-,CASTLNNSPLHF
TRBV18,-,CASSPKREGEQFF
TRBV19,once,CASSPGRIYEQYF
TRBV12-5,-,CASGFGVNTEAFF
TRBV24-1,few,CATSDKPGDRARNTEAFF
TRBV28,-,CASSAQGVVNEKLFF
TRBV5-8,once,CASSSYRGPTEAFF
TRBV7-3,few,CASSPREREFLHEQYF